A selection of T cell receptor beta chains follows, all from one sample in a study of T cell repertoires in cytomegalovirus infection. TCRdb reprocessed the reads via MiXCR and lists one record per CDR3 protein. This sample carries approximately 250,000 distinct CDR3 sequences, 9% to 15% of them seen once, and the ten largest clones take 1.5% to 2%. Specimen: PBMCs. Receptors were obtained from a human donor in good health (CMV status not recorded). Some clones in this sample may be carry-over from other donors' samples. Both conserved end residues are part of each CDR3. The D gene is left open where the match is weak. The listing skips clone size in some rows; elsewhere it reads once, few, many or a size class.

size,length,J,D,V,CDR3,DNA
-,14,TRBJ2-3,-,TRBV29-1,CSVGGLSLTDTQYF,TGCAGCGTTGGGGGTCTGAGCCTCACAGATACGCAGTATTTT
few,15,TRBJ1-6,-,TRBV20-1,CSAREGGPNNSPLHF,TGCAGTGCTAGGGAAGGGGGTCCTAATAATTCACCCCTCCACTTT
-,17,TRBJ2-1,-,TRBV4-2,CASSQDGTPDRDNEQFF,TGTGCCAGCAGCCAAGATGGGACACCCGACCGAGACAATGAGCAGTTCTTC
-,15,TRBJ1-5,TRBD1,TRBV20-1,CSARESGGYAQPQHF,TGCAGTGCTAGAGAATCAGGGGGTTATGCTCAGCCCCAGCATTTT
many,14,TRBJ1-6,TRBD1,TRBV7-2,CASSPGQGKAPLHF,TGTGCCAGCAGCCCCGGACAGGGGAAGGCACCCCTCCACTTT
-,14,TRBJ2-5,-,TRBV20-1,CSASQIKGRETQYF,TGCAGTGCTAGCCAAATTAAGGGGAGGGAGACCCAGTACTTC
many,16,TRBJ2-3,-,TRBV7-2,CASSQDGGANTDTQYF,TGTGCCAGCAGCCAGGACGGGGGAGCGAACACAGATACGCAGTATTTT
-,13,TRBJ2-7,-,TRBV3-1,CASSQERADEQYF,TGTGCCAGCAGCCAAGAGAGAGCCGACGAGCAGTACTTC
few,14,TRBJ1-2,TRBD1,TRBV6-6,CASSYSSGTGGYTF,TGTGCCAGCAGTTACTCGAGCGGGACAGGGGGCTACACCTTC
few,15,TRBJ2-7,TRBD2,TRBV5-5,CASSFGTSGAYEQYF,TGTGCCAGCAGCTTTGGGACTAGCGGGGCCTACGAGCAGTACTTC
few,14,TRBJ2-3,-,TRBV20-1,CSARDPDGTDTQYF,TGCAGTGCTAGAGATCCCGACGGCACAGATACGCAGTATTTT
many,11,TRBJ2-7,-,TRBV5-5,CASSDFYEQYF,TGTGCCAGCAGCGATTTCTACGAGCAGTACTTC
many,17,TRBJ2-1,-,TRBV14,CASSQRGGSPDYNEQFF,TGTGCCAGCAGCCAAAGGGGGGGGAGCCCCGACTACAATGAGCAGTTCTTC
-,18,TRBJ2-6,TRBD1,TRBV6-2/TRBV6-3,CASSYLRTGIKVADVLTF,TGTGCCAGCAGTTACTTAAGGACAGGGATAAAGGTTGCTGACGTCCTGACTTTC
few,14,TRBJ2-3,-,TRBV6-2/TRBV6-3,CASRDRQFSDTQYF,TGTGCCAGCAGAGACAGGCAATTTTCAGATACGCAGTATTTT
many,14,TRBJ2-5,TRBD2,TRBV7-2,CASSLGLAVETQYF,TGTGCCAGCAGCTTAGGACTAGCTGTAGAGACCCAGTACTTC
-,13,TRBJ2-3,-,TRBV28,CASSPPQTTTQYF,TGTGCCAGCAGTCCTCCACAGACCACTACGCAGTATTTT
-,14,TRBJ1-1,-,TRBV28,CASSLPGQNTEAFF,TGTGCCAGCAGTTTGCCGGGACAGAACACTGAAGCTTTCTTT
-,17,TRBJ1-6,-,TRBV28,CASSPPGGDFYNSPLHF,TGTGCCAGCAGCCCTCCGGGGGGGGACTTTTATAATTCACCCCTCCACTTT
many,15,TRBJ2-3,-,TRBV7-2,CASSSSTASTDTQYF,TGTGCCAGCAGCTCCAGCACCGCTAGCACAGATACGCAGTATTTT
-,12,TRBJ2-5,-,TRBV20-1,CSATRTEETQYF,TGCAGTGCTACCCGGACAGAAGAGACCCAGTACTTC
-,16,TRBJ1-1,-,TRBV7-2,CASSSRGGAGNTEAFF,TGTGCCAGCAGCTCACGGGGGGGTGCAGGGAACACTGAAGCTTTCTTT
many,16,TRBJ1-3,-,TRBV18,CASSPADIQSGNTIYF,TGTGCCAGCTCACCGGCGGACATCCAATCTGGAAACACCATATATTTT
-,16,TRBJ1-5,TRBD1,TRBV28,CASSLGTGHLNQPQHF,TGTGCCAGCAGTTTAGGGACAGGGCATCTCAATCAGCCCCAGCATTTT
few,15,TRBJ2-3,TRBD1,TRBV28,CASITGTGVTDTQYF,TGTGCCAGCATTACCGGGACAGGGGTCACAGATACGCAGTATTTT
many,14,TRBJ2-5,-,TRBV7-9,CASSPWREQETQYF,TGTGCCAGCAGCCCGTGGAGGGAACAAGAGACCCAGTACTTC
few,17,TRBJ2-1,-,TRBV19,CASSMGGGAIVVNEQFF,TGTGCCAGTAGTATGGGAGGGGGGGCAATTGTAGTCAATGAGCAGTTCTTC
-,16,TRBJ2-7,TRBD1,TRBV4-2,CASSQGRTGSSYEQYF,TGTGCCAGCAGCCAAGGAAGGACAGGCAGCTCCTACGAGCAGTACTTC
-,15,TRBJ1-6,-,TRBV7-4,CASSLSERNNSPLHF,TGTGCCAGCAGCTTATCGGAAAGAAATAATTCACCCCTCCACTTT
many,16,TRBJ2-7,TRBD1,TRBV28,CASSLFRQGARSKQYF,TGTGCCAGCAGTTTGTTCCGACAGGGGGCGAGAAGCAAGCAGTACTTC
many,16,TRBJ2-3,TRBD2,TRBV28,CASSSGGERYTDTQYF,TGTGCCAGCAGTTCGGGGGGGGAGAGGTACACAGATACGCAGTATTTT
-,13,TRBJ2-3,-,TRBV23-1,CASSHRKADTQYF,TGCGCCAGCAGTCATCGTAAGGCAGATACGCAGTATTTT
-,13,TRBJ2-2,-,TRBV12-3/TRBV12-4,CASSLRENGELFF,TGTGCCAGCAGCCTAAGGGAAAACGGGGAGCTGTTTTTT
-,16,TRBJ2-7,-,TRBV23-1,CASSQSQGITLYEQYF,TGCGCCAGCAGTCAATCGCAGGGGATCACCCTCTACGAGCAGTACTTC
few,14,TRBJ2-7,-,TRBV5-1,CASAPWGWAYEQYF,TGCGCCAGCGCCCCTTGGGGGTGGGCCTACGAGCAGTACTTC
few,17,TRBJ2-5,TRBD2,TRBV4-2,CASSHPGTSGGQETQYF,TGTGCCAGCAGCCATCCAGGGACTAGCGGGGGACAAGAGACCCAGTACTTC
many,16,TRBJ1-5,-,TRBV25-1,CASSEYSREGRQPQHF,TGTGCCAGCAGTGAATATTCCCGGGAGGGTCGTCAGCCCCAGCATTTT
-,15,TRBJ2-5,-,TRBV7-9,CASSSARGVQETQYF,TGTGCCAGCAGCTCCGCCCGAGGGGTCCAAGAGACCCAGTACTTC